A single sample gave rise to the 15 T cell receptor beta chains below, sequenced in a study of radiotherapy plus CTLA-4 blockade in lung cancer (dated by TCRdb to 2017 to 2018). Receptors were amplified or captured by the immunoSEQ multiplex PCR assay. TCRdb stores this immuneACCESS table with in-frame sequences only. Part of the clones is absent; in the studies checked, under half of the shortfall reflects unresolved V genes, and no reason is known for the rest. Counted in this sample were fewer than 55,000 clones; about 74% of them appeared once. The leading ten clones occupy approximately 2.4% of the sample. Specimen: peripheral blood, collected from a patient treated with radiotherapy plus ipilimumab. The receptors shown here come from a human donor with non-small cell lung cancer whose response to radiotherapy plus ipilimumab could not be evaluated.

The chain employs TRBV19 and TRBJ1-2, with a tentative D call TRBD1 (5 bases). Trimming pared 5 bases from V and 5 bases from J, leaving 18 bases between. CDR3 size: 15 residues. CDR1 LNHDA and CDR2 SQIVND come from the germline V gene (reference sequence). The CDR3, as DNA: TGTGCCAGTAGTGCTGCCCGCGGGGGGTGGTATGGCTACACCTTC. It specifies CASSAARGGWYGYTF.

In nucleotides, the CDR3 is TGTGCCAGCAGCTCGGACACGTACCAAGAGACCCAGTACTTC. Protein product: CASSSDTYQETQYF. The rearrangement uses TRBV7-9 and TRBJ2-5, with D possibly matching TRBD1 (5 bases). V dropped 4 bases and J dropped 0 bases, with 9 bases sitting between them. This CDR3 is 14 amino acids long. Germline CDR1 and CDR2: SEHNR and FQNEAQ (reference sequence).

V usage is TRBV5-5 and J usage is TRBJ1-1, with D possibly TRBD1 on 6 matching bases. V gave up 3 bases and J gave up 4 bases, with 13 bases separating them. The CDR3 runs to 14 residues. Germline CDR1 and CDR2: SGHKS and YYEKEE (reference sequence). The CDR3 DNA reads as TGTGCCAGCAGCTACCTTCTAGGGGGCACTGAAGCTTTCTTT. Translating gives CASSYLLGGTEAFF.

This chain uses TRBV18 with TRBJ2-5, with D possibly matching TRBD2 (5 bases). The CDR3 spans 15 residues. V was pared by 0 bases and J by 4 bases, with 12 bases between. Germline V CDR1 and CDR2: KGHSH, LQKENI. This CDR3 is CASSPPWSAGETQYF. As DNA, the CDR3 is TGTGCCAGCTCACCACCTTGGTCGGCGGGAGAGACCCAGTACTTC.

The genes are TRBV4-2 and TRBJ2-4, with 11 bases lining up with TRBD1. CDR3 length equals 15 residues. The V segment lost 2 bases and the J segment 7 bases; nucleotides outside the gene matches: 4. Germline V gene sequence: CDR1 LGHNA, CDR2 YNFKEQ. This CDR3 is CASSQRTGGLNIQYF. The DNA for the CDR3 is TGTGCCAGCAGCCAACGGACAGGGGGCTTGAACATTCAGTACTTC.

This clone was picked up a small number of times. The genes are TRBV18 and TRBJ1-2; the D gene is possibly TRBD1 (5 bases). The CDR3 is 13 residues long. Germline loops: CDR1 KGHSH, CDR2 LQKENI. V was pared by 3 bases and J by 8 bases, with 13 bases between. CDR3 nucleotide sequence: TGTGCCAGCTCACCCCACCCGGGGGACGGCTACACCTTC. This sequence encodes CASSPHPGDGYTF. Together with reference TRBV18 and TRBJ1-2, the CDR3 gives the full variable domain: NAGVMQNPRHLVRRRGQEARLRCSPMKGHSHVYWYRQLPEEGLKFMVYLQKENIIDESGMPKERFSAEFPKEGPSILRIQQVVRGDSAAYFCASSPHPGDGYTFGSGTRLTVV.

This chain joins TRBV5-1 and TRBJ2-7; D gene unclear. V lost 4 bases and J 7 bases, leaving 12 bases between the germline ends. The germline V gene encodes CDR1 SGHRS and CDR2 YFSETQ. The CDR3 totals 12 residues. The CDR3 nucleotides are TGCGCCAGCAGCCTAACGACTTATGAGCAGTACTTC. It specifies CASSLTTYEQYF.

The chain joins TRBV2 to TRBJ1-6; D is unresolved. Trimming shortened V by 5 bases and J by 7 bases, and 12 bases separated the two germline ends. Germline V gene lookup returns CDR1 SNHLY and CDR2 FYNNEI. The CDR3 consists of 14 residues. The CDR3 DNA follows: TGTGCCAGCAGTAGGCAGGTCGGAAATTCACCCCTCCACTTT. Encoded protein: CASSRQVGNSPLHF.

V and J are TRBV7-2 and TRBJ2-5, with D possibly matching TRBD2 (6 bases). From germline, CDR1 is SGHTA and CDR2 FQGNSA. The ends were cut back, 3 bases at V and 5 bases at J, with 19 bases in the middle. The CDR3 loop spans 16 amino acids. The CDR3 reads CASSLVGLGAGETQYF. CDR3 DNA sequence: TGTGCCAGCAGCTTGGTCGGGTTGGGAGCGGGCGAGACCCAGTACTTC.

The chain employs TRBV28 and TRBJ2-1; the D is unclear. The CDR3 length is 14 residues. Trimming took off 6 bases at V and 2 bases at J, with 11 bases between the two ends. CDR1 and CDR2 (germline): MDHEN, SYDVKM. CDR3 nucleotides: TGTGCCAGCAGGCGGAGTAGTCCCTACAATGAGCAGTTCTTC. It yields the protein CASRRSSPYNEQFF.

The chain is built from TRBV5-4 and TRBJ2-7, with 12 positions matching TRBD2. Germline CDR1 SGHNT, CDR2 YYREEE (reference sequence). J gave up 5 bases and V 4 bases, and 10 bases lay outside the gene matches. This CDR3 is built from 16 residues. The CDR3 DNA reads TGTGCCAGCAGCCCCGGACTAGCGGGAATAGTCCACGAGCAGTACTTC. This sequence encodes CASSPGLAGIVHEQYF.

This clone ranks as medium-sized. CDR3 coding DNA: TGTGCCAGCAGCCAGAGGGGCGGGAGTGGCGACGAGCAGTACTTC. Translating gives CASSQRGGSGDEQYF. This chain links TRBV9 with TRBJ2-7; 7 bases align to TRBD2. V gave up 4 bases and J gave up 5 bases; unmatched junction bases: 12. The germline CDR1 and CDR2 sequences are SGDLS and YYNGEE. The CDR3 runs to 15 residues.

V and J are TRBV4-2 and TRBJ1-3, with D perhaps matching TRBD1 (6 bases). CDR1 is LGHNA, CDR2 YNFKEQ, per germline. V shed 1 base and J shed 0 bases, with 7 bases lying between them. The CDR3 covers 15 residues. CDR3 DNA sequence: TGTGCCAGCAGCCAAGGGACAGCCTCTGGAAACACCATATATTTT. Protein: CASSQGTASGNTIYF.

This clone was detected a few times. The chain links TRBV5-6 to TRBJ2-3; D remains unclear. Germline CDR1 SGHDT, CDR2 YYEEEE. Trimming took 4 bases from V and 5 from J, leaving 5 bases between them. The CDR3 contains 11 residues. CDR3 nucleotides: TGTGCCAGCAGCGCGTTAGATACGCAGTATTTT. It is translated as CASSALDTQYF.

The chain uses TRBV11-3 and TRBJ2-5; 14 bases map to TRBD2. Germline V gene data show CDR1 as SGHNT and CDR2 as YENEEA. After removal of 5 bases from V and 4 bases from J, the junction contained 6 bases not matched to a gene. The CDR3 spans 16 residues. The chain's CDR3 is CASSLGLAGVRETQYF. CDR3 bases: TGTGCCAGCAGCCTGGGACTAGCGGGAGTTCGAGAGACCCAGTACTTC.